Presented here are 10 T cell receptor beta chains from one specimen sequenced in a study of CD8+ T cells in alopecia areata. RNA was isolated and reverse transcribed to cDNA, the sequencing template. Sequencing used immunoSEQ multiplex PCR; TCRdb keeps in-frame clones, though not all of them. In the table there are about 300,000 clones, 58% of which are singletons. Treatment meaning: oral pan-JAK inhibitor, 5-10 mg twice daily. This specimen was CD4+ T cells sorted from blood, taken at week 24, from a patient treated with tofacitinib. All receptors derive from a human donor with alopecia areata.

This clone was seen a handful of times. The chain combines TRBV29-1 with TRBJ2-7; TRBD1 matches at 7 bases. V was pared by 6 bases and J by 3 bases, with 5 bases of the junction left unmatched. Germline CDR1 and CDR2: SQVTM and ANQGSEA. This CDR3 is 12 amino acids long. The CDR3 sequence is CSVTGQNYEQYF. DNA of the CDR3: TGCAGCGTGACGGGACAGAACTACGAGCAGTACTTC.

This clone was found a few times. The chain combines TRBV5-6 with TRBJ2-1; TRBD1 is a possible D gene (6 bases). Germline V gives CDR1 SGHDT, CDR2 YYEEEE. The V gene lost 2 bases and the J gene lost 5 bases, with 11 bases spanning the gap. The CDR3 covers 14 residues. The CDR3, as DNA: TGTGCCAGCAGCTTAGGGACATCGGACAATGAGCAGTTCTTC. Protein: CASSLGTSDNEQFF.

The J gene is TRBJ2-1, the V gene TRBV2, with D possibly TRBD1 on 5 matching bases. CDR3 length: 14 residues. From germline, CDR1 is SNHLY and CDR2 FYNNEI. Trimming left V 4 bases short and J 3 bases short, with 10 bases between. The CDR3: CASSGFRGYNEQFF. The DNA of the CDR3 is TGTGCCAGCAGTGGCTTTAGGGGCTACAATGAGCAGTTCTTC.

This clone was counted between two and nine times. The identical CDR3 is also encoded by other nucleotide sequences in the sample. This chain joins TRBV7-2 and TRBJ2-3; D remains ambiguous. The CDR3 consists of 14 residues. CDR1 SGHTA and CDR2 FQGNSA come from the germline V gene. With 1 base removed from V and 0 bases from J, the gap between germline ends came to 5 bases. The CDR3 DNA is TGTGCCAGCAGCTTAGATCCTAGCACAGATACGCAGTATTTT. Its protein product is CASSLDPSTDTQYF.

The rearrangement uses TRBV7-2 and TRBJ2-7; TRBD1 agrees at 8 bases. The length of the CDR3 is 14 residues. Per germline, CDR1 SGHTA and CDR2 FQGNSA. The V segment lost 4 bases and the J segment 4 bases; nucleotides outside the gene matches: 6. The CDR3: CASSSDRARYEQYF. The CDR3 DNA reads TGTGCCAGCAGCTCGGACAGGGCACGTTACGAGCAGTACTTC.

This chain uses TRBV6-4 with TRBJ1-6; D is unresolved. The CDR3 consists of 13 residues. V lost 2 bases, J lost 9 bases, and 8 bases lay in between. Germline CDR1 is MRHNA and CDR2 is SNTAGT. CDR3 sequence reads: CASSDGPSSPLHF. Here the CDR3 DNA reads TGTGCCAGCAGTGACGGCCCTAGTTCACCCCTCCACTTT.

This chain links TRBV29-1 with TRBJ1-1, with a possible D match to TRBD1 (5 bases). Germline V gene sequence: CDR1 SQVTM, CDR2 ANQGSEA. This CDR3 has 12 residues. V shed 5 bases and J shed 4 bases, with 11 bases lying between them. CDR3 coding DNA: TGCAGCGTTAATAGGGGAATCACTGAAGCTTTCTTT. Translation gives CSVNRGITEAFF. The whole variable domain, remainder taken from reference TRBV29-1 and TRBJ1-1, is SAVISQKPSRDICQRGTSLTIQCQVDSQVTMMFWYRQQPGQSLTLIATANQGSEATYESGFVIDKFPISRPNLTFSTLTVSNMSPEDSSIYLCSVNRGITEAFFGQGTRLTVV.

The chain combines TRBV30 with TRBJ2-4; D is perhaps TRBD1 or TRBD2 (6 bases each). This CDR3 is built from 15 residues. V lost 4 bases and J 0 bases, leaving 13 bases between the germline ends. The germline CDR1 and CDR2 sequences are GTSNPN and SVGIG (reference sequence). The CDR3 coding sequence is TGTGCCTGGACAAAAGGGGGACTAGCCAAAAACATTCAGTACTTC. Its translation is CAWTKGGLAKNIQYF.

The V gene is TRBV30, the J gene TRBJ2-1; D unresolved. V shed 4 bases and J shed 2 bases, with 6 bases lying between them. The CDR3 runs 12 residues. CDR1 is GTSNPN and CDR2 is SVGIG in the germline V gene (reference sequence). This CDR3 is CAWKRAYNEQFF. CDR3 in DNA: TGTGCCTGGAAACGGGCCTACAATGAGCAGTTCTTC.

The sample holds a few counts of this clone. The gene calls are TRBV4-2 and TRBJ1-1; TRBD1 matches at 7 bases. From germline, CDR1 is LGHNA and CDR2 YNFKEQ. The J segment lost 3 bases and the V segment lost 3 bases, leaving 7 bases of the junction unmatched. The CDR3 is 15 amino acids. CDR3 sequence reads: CASSQTDRADTEAFF. CDR3 DNA: TGTGCCAGCAGCCAGACAGACAGGGCCGACACTGAAGCTTTCTTT.